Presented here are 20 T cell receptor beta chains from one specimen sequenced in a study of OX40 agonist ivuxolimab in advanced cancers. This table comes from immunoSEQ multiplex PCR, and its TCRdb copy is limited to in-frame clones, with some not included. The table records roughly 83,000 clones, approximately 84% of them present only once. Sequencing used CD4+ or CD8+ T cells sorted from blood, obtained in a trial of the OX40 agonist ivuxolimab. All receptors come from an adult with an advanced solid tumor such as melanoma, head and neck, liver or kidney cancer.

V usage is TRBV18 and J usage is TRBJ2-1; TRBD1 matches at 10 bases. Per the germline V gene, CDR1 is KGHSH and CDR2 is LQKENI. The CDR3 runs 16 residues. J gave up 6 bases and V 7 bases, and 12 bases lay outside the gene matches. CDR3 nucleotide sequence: TGTGCCAGCTTTACACCCGGGACAGGGGCTTCCAATGAGCAGTTCTTC. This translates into CASFTPGTGASNEQFF.

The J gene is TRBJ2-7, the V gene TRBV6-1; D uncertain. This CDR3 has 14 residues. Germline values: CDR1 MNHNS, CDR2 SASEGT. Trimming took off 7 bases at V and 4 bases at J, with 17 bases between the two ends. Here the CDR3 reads CASTRLGQGYEQYF. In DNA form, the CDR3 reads TGTGCCAGCACCCGCCTCGGTCAAGGGTACGAGCAGTACTTC.

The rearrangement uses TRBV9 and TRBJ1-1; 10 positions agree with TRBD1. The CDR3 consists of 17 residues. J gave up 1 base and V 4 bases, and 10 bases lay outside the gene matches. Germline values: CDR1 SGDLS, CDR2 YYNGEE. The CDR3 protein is CASSPRQGAIRNTEAFF. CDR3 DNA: TGTGCCAGCAGCCCCAGACAGGGGGCGATAAGGAACACTGAAGCTTTCTTT.

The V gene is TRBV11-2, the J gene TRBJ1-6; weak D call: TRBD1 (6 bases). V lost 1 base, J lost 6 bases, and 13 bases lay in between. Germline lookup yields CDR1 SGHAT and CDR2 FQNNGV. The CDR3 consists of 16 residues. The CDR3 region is CASSLVHRDGNSPLHF. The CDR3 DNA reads TGTGCCAGCAGCTTAGTCCACAGGGATGGTAATTCACCCCTCCACTTT. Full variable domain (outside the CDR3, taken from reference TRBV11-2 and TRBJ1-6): EAGVAQSPRYKIIEKRQSVAFWCNPISGHATLYWYQQILGQGPKLLIQFQNNGVVDDSQLPKDRFSAERLKGVDSTLKIQPAKLEDSAVYLCASSLVHRDGNSPLHFGNGTRLTVT.

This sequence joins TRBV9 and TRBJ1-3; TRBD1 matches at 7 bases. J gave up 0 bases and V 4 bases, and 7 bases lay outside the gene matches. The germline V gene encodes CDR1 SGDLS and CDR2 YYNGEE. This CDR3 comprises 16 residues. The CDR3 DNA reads TGTGCCAGCAGCCAGAGGACAGGCCGCTCTGGAAACACCATATATTTT. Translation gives CASSQRTGRSGNTIYF.

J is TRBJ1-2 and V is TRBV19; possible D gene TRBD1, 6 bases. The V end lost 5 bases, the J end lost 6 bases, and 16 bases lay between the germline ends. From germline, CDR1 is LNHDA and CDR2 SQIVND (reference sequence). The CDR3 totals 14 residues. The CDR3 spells CASSPGQKKDGYTF. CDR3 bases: TGTGCCAGTAGTCCCGGACAGAAGAAAGATGGCTACACCTTC.

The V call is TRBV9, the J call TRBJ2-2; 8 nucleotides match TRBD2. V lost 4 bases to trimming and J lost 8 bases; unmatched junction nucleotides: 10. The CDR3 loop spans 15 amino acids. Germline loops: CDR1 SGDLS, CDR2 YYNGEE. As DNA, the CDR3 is TGTGCCAGCAGCCCCCCAAGCGGGAGTAAGGGGGAGCTGTTTTTT. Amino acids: CASSPPSGSKGELFF.

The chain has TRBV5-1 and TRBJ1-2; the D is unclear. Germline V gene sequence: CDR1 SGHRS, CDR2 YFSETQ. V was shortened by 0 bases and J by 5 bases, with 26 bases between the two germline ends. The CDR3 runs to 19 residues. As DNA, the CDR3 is TGCGCCAGCAGCTTGGCTGTGGACGGAGCCTATCCGACATTTTATGGCTACACCTTC. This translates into CASSLAVDGAYPTFYGYTF.

The CDR3 coding sequence is TGTGCCAGCAGCTCCTCCCCGGGACTAGCGGGAAAGAAGTACTTC. This gives the protein CASSSSPGLAGKKYF. The chain carries TRBV7-9 and TRBJ2-7; 13 bases align to TRBD2. Germline CDR1 is SEHNR and CDR2 is FQNEAQ (reference sequence). The CDR3 covers 15 residues. After removal of 4 bases from V and 11 bases from J, the junction contained 11 bases not matched to a gene.

CDR3 sequence (DNA): TGTGCCATCTCCCGAAGCCATCTCCCAGGGCAAGAGACCCAGTACTTC. Its protein is CAISRSHLPGQETQYF. The chain links TRBV10-3 to TRBJ2-5; a weak D match, TRBD1 (5 bases). The CDR3 loop spans 16 amino acids. Germline V gene sequence: CDR1 ENHRY, CDR2 SYGVKD. Trimming shortened V by 8 bases and J by 2 bases, and 21 bases separated the two germline ends.

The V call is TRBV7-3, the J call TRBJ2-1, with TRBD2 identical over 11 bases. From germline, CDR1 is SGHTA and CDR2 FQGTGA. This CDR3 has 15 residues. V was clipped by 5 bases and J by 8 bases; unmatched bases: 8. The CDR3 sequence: CASSQGTSGLYEQFF. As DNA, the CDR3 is TGTGCCAGCAGCCAAGGGACTAGCGGTTTATATGAGCAGTTCTTC.

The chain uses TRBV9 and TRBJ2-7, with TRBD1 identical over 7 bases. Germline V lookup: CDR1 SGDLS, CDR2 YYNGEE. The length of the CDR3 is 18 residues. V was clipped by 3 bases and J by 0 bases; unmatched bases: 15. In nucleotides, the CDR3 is TGTGCCAGCAGCGCGGGCCCAAGATCGTACAGGGGCTCCTACGAGCAGTACTTC. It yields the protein CASSAGPRSYRGSYEQYF.

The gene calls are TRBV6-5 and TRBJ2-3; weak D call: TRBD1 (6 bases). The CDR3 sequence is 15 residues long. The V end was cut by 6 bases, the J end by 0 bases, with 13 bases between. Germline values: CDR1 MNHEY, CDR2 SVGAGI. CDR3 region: CASRRQAFSTDTQYF. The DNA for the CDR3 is TGTGCCAGCAGAAGACAGGCGTTCAGCACAGATACGCAGTATTTT.

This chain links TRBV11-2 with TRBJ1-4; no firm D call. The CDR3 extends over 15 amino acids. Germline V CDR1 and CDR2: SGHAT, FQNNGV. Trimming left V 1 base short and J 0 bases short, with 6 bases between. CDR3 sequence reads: CASSLGGATNEKLFF. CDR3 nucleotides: TGTGCCAGCAGCTTAGGTGGTGCAACTAATGAAAAACTGTTTTTT.

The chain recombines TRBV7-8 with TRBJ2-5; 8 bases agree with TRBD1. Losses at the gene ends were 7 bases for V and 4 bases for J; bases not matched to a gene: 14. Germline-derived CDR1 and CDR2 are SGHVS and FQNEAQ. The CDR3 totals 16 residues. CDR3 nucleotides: TGTGCCAGCAACATTACACCTCGAGACAGGGGAGAGACCCAGTACTTC. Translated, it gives CASNITPRDRGETQYF.

In DNA form, the CDR3 reads TGTGCCAGCTCATCCGACAGGAATCAGCCCCAGCATTTT. Residues: CASSSDRNQPQHF. The chain carries TRBV18 and TRBJ1-5; tentative D call: TRBD1 (6 bases). V lost 5 bases to trimming and J lost 4 bases, with 9 bases between them. The CDR3 loop spans 13 amino acids. CDR1 is KGHSH, CDR2 LQKENI, per germline.

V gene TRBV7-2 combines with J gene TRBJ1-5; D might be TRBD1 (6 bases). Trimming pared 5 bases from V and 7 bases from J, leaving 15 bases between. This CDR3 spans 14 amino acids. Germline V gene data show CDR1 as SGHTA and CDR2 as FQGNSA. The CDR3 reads CASSPYQGYQPQHF. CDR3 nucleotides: TGTGCCAGCAGCCCATATCAGGGGTACCAGCCCCAGCATTTT.

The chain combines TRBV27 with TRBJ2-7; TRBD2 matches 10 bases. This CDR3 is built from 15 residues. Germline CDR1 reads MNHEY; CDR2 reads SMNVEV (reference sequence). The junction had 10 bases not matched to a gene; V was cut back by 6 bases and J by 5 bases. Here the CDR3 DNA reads TGTGCCAGCAGATACAAGCGGGAGGGGGTAGACGAGCAGTACTTC. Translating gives CASRYKREGVDEQYF.

Written as DNA, the CDR3 is TGTGCCAGCAGCCTCGGGGGGGGCCAGCCCCAGCATTTT. Protein sequence: CASSLGGGQPQHF. This sequence joins TRBV13 and TRBJ1-5; TRBD1 is a possible D gene (6 bases). This CDR3 spans 13 amino acids. CDR1 and CDR2 from the germline V gene are PRHDT and FYEKMQ (reference sequence). Trimming took 5 bases from V and 7 from J, leaving 12 bases between them.

The CDR3 bases are TGTGCCAGCAGCTTATGGGGTGAAGCTTTCTTT. As protein: CASSLWGEAFF. The chain links TRBV11-2 to TRBJ1-1; D not certain. This CDR3 comprises 11 residues. V dropped 2 bases and J dropped 7 bases, with 5 bases sitting between them. CDR1 and CDR2 (germline): SGHAT, FQNNGV.